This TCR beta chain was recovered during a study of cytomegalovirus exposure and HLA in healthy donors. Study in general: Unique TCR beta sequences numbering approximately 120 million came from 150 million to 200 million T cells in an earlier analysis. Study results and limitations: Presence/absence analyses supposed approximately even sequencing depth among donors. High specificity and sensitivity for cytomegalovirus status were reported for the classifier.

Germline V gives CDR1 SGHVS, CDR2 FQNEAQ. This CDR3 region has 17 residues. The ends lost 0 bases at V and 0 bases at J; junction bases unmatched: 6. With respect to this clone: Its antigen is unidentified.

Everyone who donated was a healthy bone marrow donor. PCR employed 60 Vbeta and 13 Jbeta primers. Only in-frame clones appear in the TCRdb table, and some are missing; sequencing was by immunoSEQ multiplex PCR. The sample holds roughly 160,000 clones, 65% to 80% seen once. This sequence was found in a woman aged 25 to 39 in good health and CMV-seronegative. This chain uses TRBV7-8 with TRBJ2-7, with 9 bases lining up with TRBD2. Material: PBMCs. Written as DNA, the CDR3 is TGTGCCAGCAGCTTAGCTCTAGCGGGACGAAGCTCCTACGAGCAGTACTTC. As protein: CASSLALAGRSSYEQYF.